Shown below are 27 T cell receptor beta chains from a single sample sequenced in a study of early T cells in non-severe SARS-CoV-2 infection (dated by TCRdb to 2020 to 2022). The library was made by 5' RACE. The reads were generated on a NextSeq 500. TCRdb trimmed the raw reads at Q25, called clones with MiXCR and kept productive beta chains. Rows merge per CDR3 protein into single entries with the most common DNA and genes. This sample lists more than 55,000 distinct CDR3 sequences; over 4.5% were detected once. Clones ranked in the top ten supply around 3.3% of the sample. The sample here was whole blood, taken at baseline. These TCRs come from an adult who was a healthcare worker with PCR-confirmed SARS-CoV-2 infection or an uninfected control (not recorded which).

The genes are TRBV9 and TRBJ2-3; D might be TRBD1 (6 bases). The germline gives CDR1 SGDLS, CDR2 YYNGEE. V lost 6 bases and J 2 bases, leaving 13 bases between the germline ends. This CDR3 region has 14 residues. The CDR3 bases are TGTGCCAGCAACAGGGCGAGTATCACAGATACGCAGTATTTT. This sequence encodes CASNRASITDTQYF.

There are many counts of this clonotype. J is TRBJ1-6 and V is TRBV10-3, with 7 positions matching TRBD1. The trim removed 9 bases at V and 8 bases at J, leaving 7 bases unmatched. The CDR3 has 13 amino acids. The V gene's germline CDR1 is ENHRY and CDR2 SYGVKD. The CDR3 loop is CAISDRADSPLHF. The CDR3 bases are TGTGCCATTTCAGACAGGGCTGATTCACCCCTCCACTTT.

This clonotype has at least ten counts. The CDR3 bases are TGTGCCAGCAGCTGGGGCGGGAGCATCAAAGAGACCCAGTACTTC. Protein sequence: CASSWGGSIKETQYF. V gene TRBV7-2 combines with J gene TRBJ2-5; 7 positions agree with TRBD2. This CDR3 is 15 amino acids long. The ends lost 4 bases at V and 3 bases at J; junction bases unmatched: 8. CDR1 is SGHTA, CDR2 FQGNSA, per germline.

This clonotype was seen repeatedly, ten times or more. The chain couples TRBV7-2 to TRBJ2-7, with D maybe TRBD1 (6 bases). This CDR3 spans 14 amino acids. Germline CDR1 reads SGHTA; CDR2 reads FQGNSA. V was trimmed by 4 bases and J by 0 bases, leaving 10 bases between them. This chain's CDR3 is CASSSQGSSYEQYF. The CDR3 DNA is TGTGCCAGCAGCTCCCAGGGGAGCTCCTACGAGCAGTACTTC.

V and J are TRBV9 and TRBJ2-4, with TRBD1 matching over 7 bases. Germline loops: CDR1 SGDLS, CDR2 YYNGEE. The CDR3 has 16 amino acids. The V segment lost 4 bases and the J segment 0 bases; nucleotides outside the gene matches: 7. For the CDR3, the DNA is TGTGCCAGCAGCCTTGGGACAGATCTAGCCAAAAACATTCAGTACTTC. This encodes CASSLGTDLAKNIQYF.

This clonotype has at least ten counts. V gene TRBV6-1 combines with J gene TRBJ2-3; D may be TRBD2 (6 bases). V was clipped by 8 bases and J by 5 bases, with 14 bases between them. The CDR3 covers 13 residues. From germline, CDR1 is MNHNS and CDR2 SASEGT. For the CDR3, the DNA is TGTGCCAGCGGCCGGGCTAGCGTAGATACGCAGTATTTT. This translates into CASGRASVDTQYF.

In its sample, this clonotype was seen a few times. The chain is built from TRBV20-1 and TRBJ2-1, with 9 bases fitting TRBD2. The CDR3 extends over 15 amino acids. Germline-derived CDR1 and CDR2 are DFQATT and SNEGSKA (reference sequence). The ends lost 1 base at V and 3 bases at J; junction bases unmatched: 4. In DNA form, the CDR3 reads TGCAGTGCTAGAGGTGGACTAGCGATCTACAATGAGCAGTTCTTC. Protein sequence: CSARGGLAIYNEQFF.

This clonotype appeared many times. The gene calls are TRBV18 and TRBJ1-1; D remains ambiguous. The CDR3 is 14 residues long. The germline CDR1 and CDR2 sequences are KGHSH and LQKENI. Trimming pared 3 bases from V and 8 bases from J, leaving 16 bases between. In DNA, the CDR3 is TGTGCCAGCTCACCGCAGACTCAGGAAATGGAAGCTTTCTTT. Amino acid sequence: CASSPQTQEMEAFF. Drawing the rest from reference TRBV18 and TRBJ1-1, the complete variable domain is NAGVMQNPRHLVRRRGQEARLRCSPMKGHSHVYWYRQLPEEGLKFMVYLQKENIIDESGMPKERFSAEFPKEGPSILRIQQVVRGDSAAYFCASSPQTQEMEAFFGQGTRLTVV.

The rearrangement joins TRBV28 to TRBJ1-5; TRBD1 matches 7 bases. The CDR3 spans 16 residues. The germline V gene encodes CDR1 MDHEN and CDR2 SYDVKM. V shed 3 bases, J shed 7 bases, and the junction held 12 bases outside the gene matches. As DNA, the CDR3 is TGTGCCAGCAGTTTCCCTTCGACAGGGCGGAGGCAGCCCCAGCATTTT. As protein: CASSFPSTGRRQPQHF.

This clonotype was observed many times. CDR3 sequence reads: CASSPARAGVYEQYF. CDR3 nucleotide sequence: TGTGCCAGCAGTCCCGCCCGGGCAGGGGTTTACGAGCAGTACTTC. The rearrangement joins TRBV7-8 to TRBJ2-7; TRBD1 might be the D (6 bases). CDR1 and CDR2 from the germline V gene are SGHVS and FQNEAQ. The V and J ends lost 6 bases and 4 bases respectively, with 19 bases between them. This CDR3 comprises 15 residues.

This clonotype was seen many times. The CDR3 region is CASSFQQGGQPQHF. As DNA, the CDR3 is TGTGCCAGCAGTTTCCAACAGGGAGGTCAGCCCCAGCATTTT. The chain has TRBV27 and TRBJ1-5; possibly TRBD1 for D (6 bases). CDR1 is MNHEY and CDR2 is SMNVEV in the germline V gene (reference sequence). The V end lost 3 bases, the J end lost 6 bases, and 12 bases lay between the germline ends. CDR3 length: 14 residues.

This clonotype was counted at least ten times. The CDR3 coding sequence is TGCAGCGTTGAAGGACAGGGGGCATACCCCTACGAGCAGTACTTC. As protein: CSVEGQGAYPYEQYF. The chain employs TRBV29-1 and TRBJ2-7; 10 bases align to TRBD1. The V gene end was trimmed by 1 base and the J gene end by 2 bases; junction bases not matched to a gene: 5. Per the germline V gene, CDR1 is SQVTM and CDR2 is ANQGSEA. The CDR3 has 15 residues.

The table lists this clonotype with many counts. This rearrangement joins TRBV6-1 to TRBJ2-5; TRBD1 aligns across 9 bases. This CDR3 spans 14 amino acids. CDR1 MNHNS and CDR2 SASEGT come from the germline V gene. J gave up 1 base and V 7 bases, and 4 bases lay outside the gene matches. The CDR3 spells CASTLGQGQETQYF. The CDR3 nucleotides read TGTGCCAGCACCCTGGGACAGGGCCAAGAGACCCAGTACTTC.

This clonotype was observed many times. The chain employs TRBV5-6 and TRBJ2-7; perhaps TRBD1 as D (5 bases). CDR1 is SGHDT and CDR2 is YYEEEE in the germline V gene. V was cut by 4 bases and J by 3 bases, with 17 bases left in between. This CDR3 region has 15 residues. CDR3 sequence: CASSRPKGLHYEQYF. CDR3 coding DNA: TGTGCCAGCAGCCGCCCGAAGGGGCTCCACTACGAGCAGTACTTC.

This clonotype came up a few times. V is TRBV4-1 and J is TRBJ1-6; TRBD1 might be the D (5 bases). Germline-derived CDR1 and CDR2 are MGHRA and YSYEKL. The CDR3 has 17 residues. The V end was cut by 4 bases, the J end by 5 bases, with 18 bases between. The CDR3, as DNA: TGCGCCAGCAGCCCAACGGCATTCGGGGACGATAATTCACCCCTCCACTTT. Translated: CASSPTAFGDDNSPLHF.

This clonotype was counted many times. The rearrangement joins TRBV11-2 to TRBJ2-7; the match to TRBD1 covers 7 bases. Germline trimming cut 1 base from V and 1 base from J; bases unmatched to any gene: 10. This CDR3 contains 17 residues. Germline CDR1 reads SGHAT; CDR2 reads FQNNGV. Here the CDR3 DNA reads TGTGCCAGCAGCTTAGTCGGACAGGTCGGCAAGTCCTACGAGCAGTACTTC. It specifies CASSLVGQVGKSYEQYF.

This clonotype was counted a few times. CDR3 residues: CSVAVRGRAYNEQFF. In DNA form, the CDR3 reads TGCAGTGTTGCGGTTCGCGGGAGAGCCTACAATGAGCAGTTCTTC. This chain joins TRBV20-1 and TRBJ2-1, with 7 bases aligning to TRBD2. Unmatched junction bases numbered 11, after V lost 7 bases and J lost 2 bases. The CDR3 totals 15 residues. CDR1 and CDR2 from the germline V gene are DFQATT and SNEGSKA (reference sequence).

This clonotype has a handful of counts. The chain has TRBV20-1 and TRBJ2-7; a possible D gene is TRBD2 (6 bases). Trimming stripped 6 bases from V and 0 bases from J, with 15 bases between. The germline gives CDR1 DFQATT, CDR2 SNEGSKA (reference sequence). CDR3 length: 14 residues. The CDR3 DNA is TGCAGTGCAACCCCCGCCGGGAGCTCCTACGAGCAGTACTTC. It specifies CSATPAGSSYEQYF.

The CDR3 nucleotides read TGCGCCAGCAGTGACGGGCTAGCGGACGAGCAGTACTTC. Translating it yields CASSDGLADEQYF. The chain employs TRBV10-2 and TRBJ2-7, with 7 nucleotides matching TRBD2. Per the germline V gene, CDR1 is WSHSY and CDR2 is SAAADI. V lost 3 bases, J lost 5 bases, and 4 bases stayed unmatched. This CDR3 is built from 13 residues.

This clonotype was recorded many times. The genes are TRBV6-4 and TRBJ2-3, with 8 nucleotides matching TRBD2. V shed 0 bases, J shed 4 bases, and the junction held 0 bases outside the gene matches. The CDR3 length is 14 residues. Germline assignment: CDR1 MRHNA and CDR2 SNTAGT. CDR3 loop: CASSDSAGADTQYF. The CDR3 DNA is TGTGCCAGCAGTGACTCAGCGGGAGCAGATACGCAGTATTTT.

In this sample, this clonotype turned up many times. The gene calls are TRBV9 and TRBJ2-7; D uncertain. The germline V gene encodes CDR1 SGDLS and CDR2 YYNGEE. Trimming removed 0 bases at V and 4 bases at J, with 11 bases between. This CDR3 comprises 14 residues. The CDR3: CASSVGQRPYEQYF. CDR3 coding DNA: TGTGCCAGCAGCGTAGGTCAGAGGCCTTACGAGCAGTACTTC.

The chain links TRBV13 to TRBJ1-2; D uncertain. The V gene lost 1 base and the J gene lost 2 bases, with 14 bases spanning the gap. Germline V gene lookup returns CDR1 PRHDT and CDR2 FYEKMQ (reference sequence). The CDR3 has 16 residues. The CDR3 loop is CASSLANTPPNYGYTF. The CDR3 coding sequence is TGTGCCAGCAGCTTAGCCAACACCCCGCCCAACTATGGCTACACCTTC.

CDR3 sequence: CASRSGGRAGEQYF. The DNA for the CDR3 is TGTGCCAGCAGATCCGGCGGGAGGGCCGGGGAGCAGTACTTC. This chain joins TRBV28 and TRBJ2-7, with 9 positions matching TRBD2. Unmatched junction bases numbered 10, after V lost 6 bases and J lost 7 bases. This CDR3 has 14 amino acids. Germline lookup yields CDR1 MDHEN and CDR2 SYDVKM. Full variable domain (rest looked up from reference TRBV28 and TRBJ2-7): DVKVTQSSRYLVKRTGEKVFLECVQDMDHENMFWYRQDPGLGLRLIYFSYDVKMKEKGDIPEGYSVSREKKERFSLILESASTNQTSMYLCASRSGGRAGEQYFGPGTRLTVT.

In its sample, this clonotype was seen many times. The gene calls are TRBV28 and TRBJ2-3; perhaps TRBD2 as D (6 bases). Germline V lookup: CDR1 MDHEN, CDR2 SYDVKM. The CDR3 is made up of 16 amino acids. The V end was cut by 8 bases, the J end by 1 base, with 19 bases between. The CDR3 bases are TGTGCCAGCTCGCCTCCCACTAGCAGTCGCACAGATACGCAGTATTTT. The encoded protein is CASSPPTSSRTDTQYF.

There are many counts of this clonotype. This chain joins TRBV24-1 and TRBJ2-5; 9 nucleotides match TRBD2. This CDR3 comprises 15 residues. Looked up from germline, CDR1 is KGHDR and CDR2 is SFDVKD. The V and J ends lost 2 bases and 5 bases, in that order; junction bases with no gene match: 5. CDR3 sequence: CATSDSSAGGETQYF. DNA for the CDR3: TGTGCCACCAGTGATTCGAGCGCGGGAGGGGAGACCCAGTACTTC.

This clonotype was counted many times. The rearrangement links TRBV28 to TRBJ1-5; D is unresolved. Trimming took off 5 bases at V and 7 bases at J, with 9 bases between the two ends. This CDR3 contains 12 residues. The V gene's germline CDR1 is MDHEN and CDR2 SYDVKM. As DNA, the CDR3 is TGTGCCAGCAGTATGATGACCCAGCCCCAGCATTTT. Translation gives CASSMMTQPQHF.

This clonotype came up many times. The genes are TRBV6-2 or TRBV6-3 and TRBJ1-1; a possible D gene is TRBD1 (5 bases). CDR1 and CDR2 from the germline V gene are MNHEY and SVGEGT. With 2 bases removed from V and 0 bases from J, the gap between germline ends came to 10 bases. The CDR3 contains 15 residues. As DNA, the CDR3 is TGTGCCAGCAGTTACAGGGGTCGCATGAACACTGAAGCTTTCTTT. This sequence encodes CASSYRGRMNTEAFF.